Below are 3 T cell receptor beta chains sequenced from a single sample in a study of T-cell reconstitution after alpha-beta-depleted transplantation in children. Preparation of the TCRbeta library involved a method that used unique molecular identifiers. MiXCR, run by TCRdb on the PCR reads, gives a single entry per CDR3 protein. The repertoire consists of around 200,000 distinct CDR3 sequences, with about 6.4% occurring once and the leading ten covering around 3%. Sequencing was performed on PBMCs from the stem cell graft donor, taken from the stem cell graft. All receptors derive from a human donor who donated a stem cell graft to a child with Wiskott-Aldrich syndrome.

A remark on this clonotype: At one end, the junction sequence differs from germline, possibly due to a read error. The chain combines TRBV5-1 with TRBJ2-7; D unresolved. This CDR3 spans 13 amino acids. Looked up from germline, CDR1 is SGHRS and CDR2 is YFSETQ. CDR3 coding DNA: TGCGCCAGCAGCTTTGTAGACTCCTCCGAGCAGTACTTC. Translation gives CASSFVDSSEQYF.

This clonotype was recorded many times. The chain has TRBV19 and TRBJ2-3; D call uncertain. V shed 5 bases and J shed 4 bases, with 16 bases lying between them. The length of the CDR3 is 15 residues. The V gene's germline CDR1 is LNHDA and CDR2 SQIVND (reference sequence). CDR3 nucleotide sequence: TGTGCCAGTAGTGGAAGGTCCCCTGGGGCAGATACGCAGTATTTT. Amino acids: CASSGRSPGADTQYF.

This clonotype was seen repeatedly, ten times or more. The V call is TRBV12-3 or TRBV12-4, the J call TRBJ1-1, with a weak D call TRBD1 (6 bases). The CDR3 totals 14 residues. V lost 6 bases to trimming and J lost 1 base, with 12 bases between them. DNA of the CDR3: TGTGCCAGCAGAGCTTGGACAGAGAACACTGAAGCTTTCTTT. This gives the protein CASRAWTENTEAFF.